This is a list of T cell receptor beta chains from one sample in a study of T cells in localized non-small cell lung cancer. TCRdb keeps only in-frame clones here, not all; method: immunoSEQ multiplex PCR. The table includes approximately 57,000 clones, 86% detected once. The material sequenced was peripheral blood, taken before any cancer treatment. These TCRs come from a woman aged 35 to 70 with stage I lung adenocarcinoma. Both conserved end residues are part of each CDR3.

CDR3,V
CASRTGEVQPQHF,TRBV6-5
CASSLLDRVWVGYTF,TRBV7-2
CASSPLQGAEYGYTF,TRBV18
CATSRDRARNTEAFF,TRBV15
CASSAADRIEQFF,TRBV7-8
CATSVDRSYGYTF,TRBV15
CATSTNTGELFF,TRBV15
CASSPPKGSNTEAFF,TRBV18
CASSEAARGGYTF,TRBV6-1
CASSLAHRGEYNEQFF,TRBV7-6
CASSLTRQPQHF,TRBV28
CASMGTGQDTEAFF,TRBV2
CASRTSLEETQYF,TRBV5-4
CAISLEENTEAFF,TRBV10-3
CASSQEGFSPLHF,TRBV4-1
CASSFNGGNQPQHF,TRBV13
CASSIGTGDQPQHF,TRBV19
CASSQDSRPRGGGYTF,TRBV4-3
CASSESGTGIAYGYTF,TRBV2
CASSPSGVETQYF,TRBV7-3
CASSPTGAVLSGANVLTF,TRBV11-2
CASSPTRGRDYGYTF,TRBV18
CASSERDTEAFF,TRBV2
CASSPNRGGTEAFF,TRBV7-2
CASSEAAIAKNIQYF,TRBV6-1
CATSRGIFAKNSGANVLTF,TRBV15
CASSLAGVPTEAFF,TRBV7-2
CASGFSARIPDTQYF,TRBV12-5
CASSQDVAPGASNQPQHF,TRBV4-2
CASSSSLSGGFADTQYF,TRBV7-6
CASSFSASYEQYF,TRBV7-2
CASSPHRSTGRVGTEAFF,TRBV19
CAWGSPLHF,TRBV30
CASKTTYYEQYF,TRBV28
CASSSGQGSTNEKLFF,TRBV7-2
CASSLPPTAPYEQYF,TRBV11-2
CASSRINQPQHF,TRBV27
CASSLNNVGRLFNSPPHF,TRBV7-2
CASSLTQGYSTDTQYF,TRBV28
CASSLAGGKGTEAFF,TRBV5-1
CASSVEAGGLTYEQYF,TRBV9
CASSRRGGQETQYF,TRBV7-9
CASSYSPTGGNTEAFF,TRBV6-5
CASSLVGGLSYNEQFF,TRBV5-1
CASSIVQDSNQPQHF,TRBV19
CASSSPGLAAYNEQFF,TRBV5-4
CAWRYPLTAGRNTGELFF,TRBV30
CASIPSPLAGASYEQYF,TRBV7-8
CASSPKETGNTIYF,TRBV18
CASSQERTGAKNIQYF,TRBV4-3
CASSLAVNYGYTF,TRBV5-1
CASRDRGSTEAFF,TRBV19
CASSPEGLFNNPLHF,TRBV11-2
CASSQLGETGELFF,TRBV4-1
CASSFQNEQFF,TRBV7-8